Described below is a single TCR beta chain sequence and its context. What this receptor recognizes is not known. No base quality information exists; no much larger clone differs at one position. The library relied on the immunoSEQ multiplex PCR assay. A mixture of 60 forward primers for TCR Vbeta segments and 13 reverse primers for TCR Jbeta segments was used in the multiplex PCR. The CDR3 region of rearranged TCR beta genes was amplified from genomic DNA with a multiplex PCR assay. On the Illumina HiSeq System, the amplified TCR beta libraries were sequenced as 87-base-pair reads. The authors' pipeline ran thus. Across the 600 to 700 repertoires, a later analysis counted roughly 77 million unique TCR beta chains, around 11 million of which were shared by at least two donors. To remove PCR and sequencing errors, raw reads were error-corrected and collapsed into unique sequences using a nearest-neighbor algorithm that merged closely related sequences. CDR3 sequences were aligned to IMGT reference sequences to assign V, D and J gene segments. For a sequence to be retained, a match of at least six nucleotides was required to both a V gene segment and a J gene segment. Rearrangements were called productive when the CDR3 lacked stop codons and stayed in frame with V and J; all others were non-productive. Following IMGT convention, CDR3 was defined as the stretch from the second conserved V-encoded cysteine to the conserved J-encoded phenylalanine. Sequences without an unambiguous match to a single V gene segment were excluded from the earlier analysis of about 640 of the donors. An earlier analysis of fewer than 750 of the donors classified V segments as functional when productive rearrangements were above 56.7% and as segregating when the standard deviation between donors was above 5%. A statistical classification framework was developed to diagnose cytomegalovirus status using the catalog of TCR beta chain sequences. A later analysis assigned V and J genes by comparing TCR nucleotide sequences with IMGT/GENE-DB human TR gene sequences. The TCRdist pipeline was used in a later analysis to assign CDR3 sequences and most-parsimonious VDJ recombination scenarios. A later analysis defined each TCR beta chain by its CDR3 amino acid sequence plus V-gene family, and excluded reads lacking a unique V-gene family. As a way to deal with suspected cross-contamination and a sequencing artifact, a later analysis dropped hundreds of nucleotide sequences that were highly shared and had low generation probability. For each public chain, a later analysis derived a clonal expansion index from normalized ranks of inferred template counts within each repertoire. Generation probabilities in a later analysis came from a VDJ recombination model fitted to out-of-frame rearrangements, and those results were checked against IGoR. In a later analysis, hypergeometric tests were used to score TCR-TCR, TCR-HLA and TCR-CMV co-occurrence, with a repertoire-size bias correction applied to TCR pairs. To estimate false discovery rates, a later analysis permuted the HLA or CMV assignments 20 times. In a later analysis, co-occurring TCRs were grouped with DBSCAN, and TCRdist sequence similarity was added when clustering was performed within HLA-allele-positive subsets. Repertoires with fewer than 30,000 or more than 120,000 public chains were left out of co-occurrence clustering, as were five repertoires with anomalous nucleotide sharing. TCRdb took over this immuneACCESS table, retaining in-frame rearrangements with V and J assigned. Such tables are incomplete; in checked studies, under half of the missing clones stem from an unresolved V gene, and the remainder is unexplained. D and trimming were read from the DNA, whereas the V and J calls and clone size are those reported in that table. This sample comprises 60,000 to 85,000 clones, around 80% of them detected only once. Together, the top ten hold about 20% of the sample.

The data belong to a study of cytomegalovirus exposure and HLA in healthy donors (TCRdb year 2017). About the study as a whole: According to an earlier analysis of around 600 of the donors, about 179 million T cells yielded 90 million to 140 million unique TCR beta sequences and approximately 300 Gb of sequence data. Genome-wide SNP genotypes for about 65% of the 666 donors were used in a later genetic analysis, which treated that subset as a discovery cohort. A later analysis re-examined previously published TCR beta repertoires from roughly 650 donors and added high-resolution HLA genotyping to investigate patterns of TCR occurrence. Rather than using new phenotypic data, the later analysis identified candidate immune exposures from TCR beta sequences and from how often those sequences occurred across donors. An earlier analysis of 587 of the donors used high-throughput TCR beta sequencing to judge whether each TCR beta V gene segment behaved as functional or pseudogenic. Every discovery cohort repertoire had been produced on one sequencing platform. Typing coverage varied by locus: about 629-640 donors for A, B, C, DRB1 and DQB1; roughly 520 for DQA1; about 590 for DPA1; fewer than 480 for DPB1. The T cell repertoires of some 670 subjects were profiled by immunosequencing and related to cytomegalovirus serostatus. Donor age, sex, ethnicity and CMV serostatus were collected together with the repertoire data. The study aimed to test whether cataloging public T cell receptors could reveal signatures of past pathogen exposure. Both class I and class II loci were covered by HLA typing, at four-digit resolution. Among the roughly 430 genotyped donors, more than 70% belonged to the genetic ancestry cluster associated with self-reported Caucasian donors. On average, 235,054 unique TCR beta nucleotide sequences were sequenced per donor among 398 genotyped donors of the cohort, with roughly 20% of those sequences being non-productive. Approximately 300 gigabases of sequencing data and tens of millions of unique TCR sequences were included in an early release covering 550 to 650 HLA-typed donors. Because of strong linkage in the cohort, roughly five DR-DQ haplotypes were treated as single units for association and clustering. To predict cytomegalovirus infection status, the study combined high-throughput TCR immunosequencing, statistical association of individual TCRs with disease status, and machine learning. Besides the first cohort of 550 to 750 subjects, a separate validation cohort made up of roughly 130 different subjects was used.

The cohort consisted of more than 650 healthy bone marrow donors. At the time of sampling, every cohort member was nominally healthy, though immune exposures that went unrecorded were likely present. The donor tested CMV seropositive, placing the donor among the roughly 300 seropositive members of the cohort. Every donor gave a peripheral blood sample, and the peripheral blood mononuclear cells from that sample were used for TCR beta sequencing. Genomic DNA was extracted from the blood cell samples with the Qiagen DNeasy Blood Extraction Kit. Results and caveats for the whole study, not just this receptor: The classifier was reported to diagnose cytomegalovirus status with high specificity and sensitivity in both the original cohort and the validation cohort. Correlated functional status among segregating V segments might be attributable to linkage disequilibrium, but an unknown experimental factor could not be ruled out. A later analysis reported that several top co-occurrence clusters appeared linked to parvovirus B19, influenza, CMV and Epstein-Barr virus. Most TCR sequences were observed very rarely across donors, whereas some public TCRs were present in many individuals. Compared with equally common non-associated chains, HLA-associated TCR beta chains in a later analysis were more clonally expanded and had lower generation probabilities. Broadly in line with IMGT annotations, most TCR beta V segments showed up in productive rearrangements about 87% or about 30% of the time in an earlier analysis of 587 of the donors. An association between a missense DCLRE1C variant and V-gene and J-gene trimming of TCR beta chains was found in a later genetic analysis and replicated in an independent cohort. Sequencing depth was assumed to be roughly uniform across donors in the presence/absence analyses, though that assumption may not hold. Because some donors lacked HLA typing at each locus, the association tests relied only on the typed subset. When HLA alleles, especially DR and DQ, strongly co-occurred, TCR associations were difficult to assign to individual alleles. Roughly 15 rarely observed V segments, including chromosome 9 orphons, were excluded from the earlier analysis of a few hundred of the donors because counts were too low. According to the authors, the approach could potentially be generalized to other disease states and immunological phenotypes. According to a later analysis, TCR association rates differed among HLA loci, with DRB1 alleles showing the most associated TCRs and HLA-C alleles showing the fewest. The only immune exposure information available for the cohort was CMV serostatus. Specific HLA alleles were associated with 16,951 TCR beta sequences at a false discovery rate of 0.05 in a later analysis. A cluster of highly shared sequence variants was judged likely to represent a technical artifact of the sequencing pipeline. In vitro tests confirmed that three of the cytomegalovirus-associated TCR beta chains recognize cytomegalovirus antigens. In the study, 150 to 200 TCR beta chains were listed as associated with cytomegalovirus. A further reported finding was that TCR beta sequences accurately predicted the HLA-A and HLA-B alleles for most subjects in the first cohort. According to a later analysis, most CMV-associated TCR beta chains appeared to be HLA-restricted, and the HLA associations seemed to be driven largely by CMV exposure. In this cohort, only TCR beta chains were sequenced, and detectable features were limited by the absence of alpha or paired-chain data. According to a later genetic analysis, donors in an Asian-associated ancestry cluster had fewer N-insertions in productive TCRs than the roughly 670-donor mean.

Sample: PBMCs. This clonotype was sampled from a man between 65 and 85 years old in good health and CMV-seropositive.

The CDR3 protein: CAIKRGRGAYEQYF. The DNA reads as follows: TGTGCCATCAAGAGGGGGCGGGGGGCCTACGAGCAGTACTTC. In this chain, TRBV10-3 is recombined with TRBJ2-7; D gene: possibly TRBD2, on 8 matching bases. Based on the germline V gene, the CDR1 and CDR2 sequences are ENHRY and SYGVKD. The V and J ends are trimmed by 7 bases and 2 bases, leaving 15 bases between them. Measured from the cysteine to the phenylalanine, the CDR3 is 14 residues long. Of the read, only the CDR3 DNA is kept; its 42 bases are in frame from base 1.